Below, one TCR beta chain is given with its context. The antigen this receptor binds is unknown. The sample holds no much larger clone one base away, and base qualities are not on file. Genomic DNA was extracted with the Qiagen DNeasy kit from unsorted PBMCs and from negatively selected CD4+ and CD8+ fractions. TCR beta CDR3 regions were subjected to amplification by immunoSEQ multiplex PCR with primers that anneal to V and J segments. A synthetic immune receptor repertoire was used to minimize amplification bias, and any residual bias was removed computationally once sequencing was done. The authors processed their data as follows. Custom Python scripts were used to quantify repertoire diversity as the Shannon entropy index. Unsorted, CD4+ and CD8+ repertoires were analyzed separately, except in combined analyses where CD4+ and CD8+ sequences were merged in silico. A clone counted as expanded when the clone's frequency after treatment rose at least 2-fold relative to C1D1, and clones undetected at baseline were given a pseudocount of 0.5. Singleton clones were defined as clones with 0 or 1 copy at C1D1, and non-singleton clones were defined as clones with 2 or more copies. Clones expanded in unsorted samples were labelled as CD4+, CD8+ or unknown by matching protein sequences in sorted samples from the same patient. Wilcoxon tests on paired samples were used to test changes in diversity from C1D1 to C4D1. The source is immuneACCESS, and TCRdb retained only in-frame sequences with V and J called. Part of the clones is not carried over; for the studies checked, unresolved V genes explain less than half of this, and the remainder is unexplained. For V, J and clone size, that table is used; D and trimming come from the DNA. The sample records around 19,000 clones, roughly 82% of which are singletons. The leading ten clones occupy around 7.3% of the sample.

The time point label, as the study defines it: cycle 4 day 1 (C4D1), after 5 to 7 weeks of nivolumab. All trial patients had relapsed after autologous stem cell transplantation, with cohorts A, B and C differing in prior brentuximab vedotin exposure. Magnetic negative selection with a Miltenyi CD8+ T cell isolation kit was used to purify CD8+ T cells from thawed PBMCs. A total of approximately 51 patients with relapsed/refractory classical Hodgkin lymphoma made up the trial cohort, and each patient's best overall response was complete response, partial response or progressive disease. In the multi-cohort phase II CheckMate 205 trial, trial patients received single-agent nivolumab. Best overall response was determined by an independent review committee according to the 2007 International Working Group response criteria. Trial PBMCs were collected just before the start of nivolumab (C1D1) and during therapy at cycle 2 day 1 and cycle 4 day 1. After peripheral blood was drawn into 8 mL Vacutainer Cell Preparation Tubes, PBMCs were isolated by centrifugation and then cryopreserved. Purified CD4+ and CD8+ fractions were generated only in cases for which an additional PBMC sample was available. Magnetically labelled cells were removed on LS columns in a quadroMACS separator, and the flow-through was retained as the purified fraction.

These data come from a study of PD-1 blockade in classical Hodgkin lymphoma (TCRdb year 2020). Notes on the research overall: Nivolumab dosing was 3 mg/kg intravenously every 2 weeks, continuing until either disease progression or unacceptable toxicity. A peripheral blood immune signature of response to PD-1 blockade in classical Hodgkin lymphoma was defined using TCR beta sequencing and CyTOF. General findings and caveats noted by the study authors: Lower diversity was observed in patients in whom nivolumab was started less than 1 year after ASCT, and these patients were excluded from later analyses so that confounding by immune reconstitution would be avoided. Baseline TCR diversity was reported to be lower in newly diagnosed patients than in healthy donors and to be lower still in relapsed/refractory patients. Only a single clinical trial cohort was studied, and what caused the repertoire differences, possibly disease activity or prior therapy, remained undefined. Trial patients achieving complete response had baseline diversity similar to newly diagnosed patients, whereas partial responders and progressors had significantly lower diversity. CD4+ but not CD8+ TCR diversity rose significantly by C4D1 (p=0.0027 vs p=0.16), most apparent in complete responders (p=0.02).

Relative to germline, V is 2 bases shorter and J is 5 bases shorter, with 12 bases between their ends. Based on the germline V gene, the CDR1 and CDR2 sequences are SGHNT and YENEEA. Inclusive of the bounding cysteine and phenylalanine, the CDR3 is 14 residues long. The CDR3 DNA has 42 bases and is translated from base 1. The sequence joins TRBV11-3 to TRBJ2-5; a confident D gene designation cannot be given. This clonotype originated in a human donor with classical Hodgkin lymphoma. This sample comprised CD8+ T cells from blood, obtained before the fourth cycle of nivolumab. The bases read TGTGCCAGCAGCTTAACGTGCTGTTGGGAGACCCAGTACTTC. This translates into CASSLTCCWETQYF.